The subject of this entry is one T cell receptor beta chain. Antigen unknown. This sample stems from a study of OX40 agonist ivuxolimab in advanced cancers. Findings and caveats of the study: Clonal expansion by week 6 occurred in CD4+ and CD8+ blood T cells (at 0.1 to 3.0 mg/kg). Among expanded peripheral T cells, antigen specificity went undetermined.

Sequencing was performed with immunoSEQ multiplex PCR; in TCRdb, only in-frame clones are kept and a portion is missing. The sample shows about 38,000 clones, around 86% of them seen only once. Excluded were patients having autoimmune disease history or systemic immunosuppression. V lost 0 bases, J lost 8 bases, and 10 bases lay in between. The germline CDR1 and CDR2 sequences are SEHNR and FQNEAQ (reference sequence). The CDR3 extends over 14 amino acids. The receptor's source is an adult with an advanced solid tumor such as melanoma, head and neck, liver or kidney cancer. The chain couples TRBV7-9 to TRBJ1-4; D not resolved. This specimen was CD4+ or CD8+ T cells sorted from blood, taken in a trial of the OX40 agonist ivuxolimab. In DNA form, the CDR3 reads TGTGCCAGCAGCTTAGCGCCGCCGGAGGAAAAACTGTTTTTT. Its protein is CASSLAPPEEKLFF.